This T cell receptor (beta chain) was profiled in a study of blood T cell repertoires in COVID-19. The overall study: Acute and convalescent COVID-19 samples came from the United States, Italy and Spain.

The data were produced by immunoSEQ multiplex PCR, yet TCRdb's version contains in-frame clones alone and is incomplete. The table has about 160,000 clones, 90% seen once. The receptor's source is a man aged 55 to 69 with active or convalescent COVID-19. The sequenced material came from peripheral blood.

CDR3 residues: CASSNNEKLFF. The CDR3 coding sequence is TGTGCCAGCAGCAATAATGAAAAACTGTTTTTT. The V gene is TRBV6-6, the J gene TRBJ1-4, with D unclear. The CDR3 spans 11 residues. Per the germline V gene, CDR1 is MNHNY and CDR2 is SVGAGI (reference sequence). The V gene lost 6 bases and the J gene lost 4 bases, with 3 bases spanning the gap.